This T cell receptor (beta chain) was identified in a study of T-cell memory formation after mild COVID-19. Study-level findings and limits: Some clones that responded were present in memory (sampled pre-infection), which suggests cross-reactive memory joined.

With constant-segment primers, 5'RACE yielded cDNA libraries of TCR alpha and TCR beta that carried sample barcodes and UMIs. TCRdb passed the 5' RACE reads through MiXCR, listing each CDR3 protein once. Here the sample spans approximately 150,000 distinct CDR3 sequences, less than 20% being singletons. In this sample, this clonotype turned up a few times. Antigen: not known. The receptor's source is an adult woman who had mild COVID-19 (a few samples of this study predate the infection). Cell type and time point are not known. Sequenced input: PBMCs or a T cell subset sorted from them (not recorded which).

The CDR3 region has the DNA TGTGCTTCCGTTATGCTAGGGCGTGTTACCGGGGAGCTGTTTTTT. It yields the protein CASVMLGRVTGELFF. The gene calls are TRBV6-6 and TRBJ2-2; D uncertain. The CDR3 is 15 amino acids. Germline CDR1 is MNHNY and CDR2 is SVGAGI (reference sequence).